This entry lists 20 T cell receptor beta chains sequenced from one sample in a study of cytomegalovirus exposure and HLA in healthy donors. 60 Vbeta and 13 Jbeta primers were used in PCR. Generated by immunoSEQ multiplex PCR, the TCRdb table keeps only in-frame clones and is missing some. The data show about 130,000 clones, with around 82% seen just once and approximately 11% held by the top ten. Sequenced sample: PBMCs. These receptors all come from a man aged 25-45 years in good health and CMV-seropositive.

This chain joins TRBV6-5 and TRBJ1-1; no clear D gene. With 2 bases removed from V and 4 bases from J, the gap between germline ends came to 8 bases. This CDR3 has 13 amino acids. CDR1 and CDR2 (germline): MNHEY, SVGAGI. The CDR3 protein is CASSYTEGTEAFF. The CDR3 DNA is TGTGCCAGCAGTTACACAGAGGGCACTGAAGCTTTCTTT.

The CDR3 region has the DNA TGTGCCAGCAGCTTAACCCGGTACACTGAAGCTTTCTTT. Its protein is CASSLTRYTEAFF. This sequence joins TRBV11-2 and TRBJ1-1; no firm D call. V was shortened by 2 bases and J by 3 bases, with 7 bases between the two germline ends. Germline V CDR1 and CDR2: SGHAT, FQNNGV. The CDR3 covers 13 residues.

This chain joins TRBV7-9 and TRBJ2-7, with D possibly TRBD2 on 5 matching bases. The V and J ends lost 11 bases and 7 bases respectively, with 24 bases between them. Per the germline V gene, CDR1 is SEHNR and CDR2 is FQNEAQ (reference sequence). This CDR3 comprises 14 residues. This CDR3 reads CAGAAGAAVGEQYF. CDR3 in DNA: TGTGCCGGTGCGGCAGGAGCGGCAGTCGGGGAGCAGTACTTC.

The chain employs TRBV13 and TRBJ2-1; TRBD2 matches 8 bases. Unmatched junction bases numbered 5, after V lost 5 bases and J lost 8 bases. Germline loops: CDR1 PRHDT, CDR2 FYEKMQ (reference sequence). The CDR3 extends over 13 amino acids. CDR3 nucleotides: TGTGCCAGCAGCGGCGGGAGGAGTGATGAGCAGTTCTTC. Protein sequence: CASSGGRSDEQFF.

The V and J genes are TRBV5-1 and TRBJ2-2, with TRBD2 as a possible D gene (6 bases). The germline V and J ends were trimmed by 0 bases and 5 bases, with 17 bases remaining between them. Germline CDR1 and CDR2: SGHRS and YFSETQ. The CDR3 has 17 residues. The CDR3 DNA follows: TGCGCCAGCAGCTTGGTCATACTATCAGGGACTACCGGGGAGCTGTTTTTT. It encodes CASSLVILSGTTGELFF.

The V call is TRBV6-5, the J call TRBJ1-2, with D tentatively TRBD1 (5 bases). CDR1 and CDR2 (germline): MNHEY, SVGAGI. V was cut by 1 base and J by 4 bases, with 7 bases left in between. This CDR3 has 13 residues. Here the CDR3 DNA reads TGTGCCAGCAGTTACTGGGGGGGCTATGGCTACACCTTC. Its protein product is CASSYWGGYGYTF.

The rearrangement links TRBV2 to TRBJ2-5, with D unclear. Trimming pared 7 bases from V and 4 bases from J, leaving 13 bases between. The germline gives CDR1 SNHLY, CDR2 FYNNEI. The CDR3 length is 13 residues. The CDR3 region has the DNA TGTGCCAGCAACCCACGAGATGCAGAGACCCAGTACTTC. It encodes CASNPRDAETQYF.

CDR3 sequence: CASRGEGNQPQHF. The CDR3 DNA reads TGTGCCAGCAGAGGGGAGGGCAATCAGCCCCAGCATTTT. This chain uses TRBV2 with TRBJ1-5, with a possible D match to TRBD1 (5 bases). Germline V CDR1 and CDR2: SNHLY, FYNNEI. The V end lost 6 bases, the J end lost 2 bases, and 8 bases lay between the germline ends. CDR3 length: 13 amino acids. Drawing the rest from reference TRBV2 and TRBJ1-5, the complete variable domain is EPEVTQTPSHQVTQMGQEVILRCVPISNHLYFYWYRQILGQKVEFLVSFYNNEISEKSEIFDDQFSVERPDGSNFTLKIRSTKLEDSAMYFCASRGEGNQPQHFGDGTRLSIL.

A single count supports this clone. This chain links TRBV19 with TRBJ1-1; 9 bases are shared with TRBD1. Germline V gene sequence: CDR1 LNHDA, CDR2 SQIVND (reference sequence). The trim removed 5 bases at V and 10 bases at J, leaving 11 bases unmatched. The CDR3 consists of 14 residues. The CDR3 sequence: CASSYTPGTGRAFF. CDR3 in DNA: TGTGCCAGTAGTTACACACCCGGGACAGGGAGAGCTTTCTTT.

The gene calls are TRBV6-1 and TRBJ2-7; 15 nucleotides agree with TRBD2. The CDR3 is 18 residues long. Germline V gene sequence: CDR1 MNHNS, CDR2 SASEGT. J gave up 2 bases and V 3 bases, and 8 bases lay outside the gene matches. CDR3 sequence (DNA): TGTGCCAGCAGTGAGCCGGGACTAGCGGGAGGCAGCACCTACGAGCAGTACTTC. It translates to CASSEPGLAGGSTYEQYF.

This sequence joins TRBV6-1 and TRBJ2-3; D call uncertain. Trimming left V 10 bases short and J 4 bases short, with 6 bases between. The CDR3 sequence is 10 residues long. Germline CDR1 reads MNHNS; CDR2 reads SASEGT. The CDR3 bases are TGTGCCACCCATCCAGATACGCAGTATTTT. Translation gives CATHPDTQYF.

This clone has just a few counts. The chain carries TRBV10-3 and TRBJ1-5; TRBD1 aligns across 11 bases. Per germline, CDR1 ENHRY and CDR2 SYGVKD. Trimming removed 5 bases from V and 6 bases from J; junction bases left unmatched: 3. The CDR3 loop spans 14 amino acids. The CDR3 DNA reads as TGTGCCATCAGTCCTGGACAGGGGGCTCAGCCCCAGCATTTT. Translation: CAISPGQGAQPQHF.

This clone has just one count. The rearrangement uses TRBV27 and TRBJ1-1, with 7 bases fitting TRBD1. Looked up from germline, CDR1 is MNHEY and CDR2 is SMNVEV (reference sequence). Trimming at V came to 5 bases and at J to 1 base, leaving 4 bases not matched to a gene. This CDR3 comprises 14 residues. The CDR3: CASSPGTANTEAFF. CDR3 in DNA: TGTGCCAGCAGTCCCGGGACAGCGAACACTGAAGCTTTCTTT.

This rearrangement joins TRBV6-1 to TRBJ1-1; possible D gene TRBD1, 6 bases. Germline assignment: CDR1 MNHNS and CDR2 SASEGT. This CDR3 comprises 12 residues. Trimming took 9 bases from V and 5 from J, leaving 13 bases between them. The CDR3 DNA is TGTGCCAGTCTGGGAGGGGGTACTGAAGCTTTCTTT. Translating it yields CASLGGGTEAFF.

V gene TRBV30 combines with J gene TRBJ2-2, with no clear D. The ends were cut back, 0 bases at V and 7 bases at J, with 6 bases in the middle. CDR1 and CDR2 from the germline V gene are GTSNPN and SVGIG (reference sequence). This CDR3 spans 12 amino acids. CDR3 bases: TGTGCCTGGAGTGTACTTAGCGGGGAGCTGTTTTTT. This sequence encodes CAWSVLSGELFF.

The rearrangement joins TRBV5-6 to TRBJ2-1, with D perhaps TRBD1 (5 bases). CDR1 is SGHDT and CDR2 is YYEEEE in the germline V gene. The CDR3 consists of 11 residues. V was shortened by 0 bases and J by 13 bases, with 8 bases between the two germline ends. CDR3 residues: CASSLDGHQFF. The CDR3 DNA follows: TGTGCCAGCAGCTTGGATGGACATCAGTTCTTC.

The gene calls are TRBV7-3 and TRBJ2-5; a weak D match, TRBD1 (6 bases). This CDR3 is 13 amino acids long. Germline CDR1 SGHTA, CDR2 FQGTGA. V was trimmed by 3 bases and J by 2 bases, leaving 7 bases between them. The CDR3 nucleotides read TGTGCCAGCAGCTTCACAGGGCAAGAGACCCAGTACTTC. Protein sequence: CASSFTGQETQYF.

This chain uses TRBV9 with TRBJ2-5; possible D gene TRBD1, 6 bases. The CDR3 totals 15 residues. Germline values: CDR1 SGDLS, CDR2 YYNGEE. V lost 0 bases, J lost 1 base, and 10 bases lay in between. The CDR3 reads CASSVDWTAQETQYF. The CDR3 coding sequence is TGTGCCAGCAGCGTAGATTGGACAGCCCAAGAGACCCAGTACTTC.

Only a few counts were recorded for this clone. This sequence joins TRBV7-2 and TRBJ1-5; perhaps TRBD1 as D (5 bases). This CDR3 comprises 15 residues. Germline-derived CDR1 and CDR2 are SGHTA and FQGNSA. Trimming took 7 bases from V and 3 from J, leaving 16 bases between them. Here the CDR3 DNA reads TGTGCCAGCACCATAACAGGTTCTAACAATCAGCCCCAGCATTTT. Protein: CASTITGSNNQPQHF.

The chain employs TRBV2 and TRBJ2-7, with 16 bases aligning to TRBD2. Germline V gives CDR1 SNHLY, CDR2 FYNNEI. J lost 3 bases, V lost 8 bases, and 7 bases had no gene match. The length of the CDR3 is 16 residues. CDR3 residues: CASLGTSGRANYEQYF. In DNA form, the CDR3 reads TGTGCCAGCCTCGGGACTAGCGGGAGGGCTAACTACGAGCAGTACTTC.